This TCR beta chain was sequenced for a study of OX40 agonist ivuxolimab in advanced cancers. Study-level information: Patients were infused with ivuxolimab every 2 weeks at 0.01 to 10 mg/kg.

This clone was seen more than once but under ten times. Blood got drawn at baseline, again on cycle 4 day 1, and then on cycle 7 day 1. Germline assignment: CDR1 SNHLY and CDR2 FYNNEI. The V end lost 2 bases, the J end lost 5 bases, and 4 bases lay between the germline ends. The CDR3 runs 12 residues. The method was immunoSEQ multiplex PCR; TCRdb's version includes in-frame clones alone and lacks a portion of them. The table has 37,000 or so clones, 74% seen once. This TCR derives from an adult with an advanced solid tumor such as melanoma, head and neck, liver or kidney cancer. The sequencing used CD4+ or CD8+ T cells sorted from blood, collected in a trial of the OX40 agonist ivuxolimab. The chain employs TRBV2 and TRBJ2-1; D uncertain. For the CDR3, the DNA is TGTGCCAGCAGTGAAATCGACAATGAGCAGTTCTTC. Its protein is CASSEIDNEQFF.